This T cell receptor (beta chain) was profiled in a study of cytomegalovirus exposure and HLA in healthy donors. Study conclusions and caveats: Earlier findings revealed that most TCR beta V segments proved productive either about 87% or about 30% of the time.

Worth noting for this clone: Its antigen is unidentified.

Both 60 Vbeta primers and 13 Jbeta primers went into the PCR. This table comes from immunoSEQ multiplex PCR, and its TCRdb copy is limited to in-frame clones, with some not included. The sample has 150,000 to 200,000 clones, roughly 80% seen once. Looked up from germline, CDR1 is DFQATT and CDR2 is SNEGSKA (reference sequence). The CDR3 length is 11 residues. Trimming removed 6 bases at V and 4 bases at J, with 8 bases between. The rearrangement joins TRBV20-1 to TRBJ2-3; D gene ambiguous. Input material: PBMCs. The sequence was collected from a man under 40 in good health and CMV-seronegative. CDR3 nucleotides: TGCAGTGCCTTGTTAGCAGATACGCAGTATTTT. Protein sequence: CSALLADTQYF.